This T cell receptor (beta chain) was captured in a study of PD-1 blockade in classical Hodgkin lymphoma. The CDR3 totals 16 residues. CDR1 and CDR2 from the germline V gene are MGHDK and SYGVNS. J lost 7 bases, V lost 4 bases, and 11 bases had no gene match. Libraries were prepared by immunoSEQ multiplex PCR; TCRdb keeps only in-frame clonotypes and omits some of them. This repertoire shows more than 90,000 clones, roughly four fifths found once; its top ten account for 16%. No patient escaped relapse after autologous stem cell transplantation, and brentuximab vedotin exposure varied. The receptor was derived from a human donor with classical Hodgkin lymphoma. Here the sequenced sample was peripheral blood mononuclear cells (PBMCs), taken before the second cycle of nivolumab. J is TRBJ2-1 and V is TRBV25-1; 9 nucleotides agree with TRBD2. CDR3 loop: CASSGFSREGRNEQFF. The CDR3 DNA is TGTGCCAGCAGTGGATTTTCGCGGGAGGGGAGGAATGAGCAGTTCTTC.